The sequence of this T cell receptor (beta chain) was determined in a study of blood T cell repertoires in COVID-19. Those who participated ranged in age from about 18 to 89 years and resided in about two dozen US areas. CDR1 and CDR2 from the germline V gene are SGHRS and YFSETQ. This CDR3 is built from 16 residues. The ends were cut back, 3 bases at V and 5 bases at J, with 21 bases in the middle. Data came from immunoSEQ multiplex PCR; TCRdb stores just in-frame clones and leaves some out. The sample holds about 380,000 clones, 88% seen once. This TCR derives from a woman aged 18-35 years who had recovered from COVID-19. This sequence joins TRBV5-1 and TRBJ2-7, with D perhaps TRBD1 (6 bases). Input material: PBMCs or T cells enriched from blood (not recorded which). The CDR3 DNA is TGCGCCAGCAGCTCGACTGGGCAGGGGTATGGCGACGAGCAGTACTTC. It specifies CASSSTGQGYGDEQYF.